This entry features one T cell receptor beta chain sequence. Germline V gene sequence: CDR1 MNHEY, CDR2 SVGAGI. Trimming left V 5 bases short and J 2 bases short, with 13 bases between. The CDR3 has 15 amino acids. Cycle 7 day 1, cycle 4 day 1, and baseline were the timepoints at which blood was sampled. The data belong to a study of OX40 agonist ivuxolimab in advanced cancers. About the research overall: Aged about 23 to 80 with a mean of about 60 years, they were 75% to 85% male.

The repertoire was sequenced with immunoSEQ multiplex PCR; TCRdb's copy has only in-frame clones and lacks some. This repertoire shows about 82,000 clones, approximately 89% found once; its top ten account for under 3%. The material was CD4+ or CD8+ T cells sorted from blood, obtained in a trial of the OX40 agonist ivuxolimab. The receptor comes from an adult with an advanced solid tumor such as melanoma, head and neck, liver or kidney cancer. The J gene is TRBJ2-1, the V gene TRBV6-5; the D is unclear. The CDR3 sequence: CASSRDPITYNEQFF. In nucleotides, the CDR3 is TGTGCCAGCAGTAGAGACCCAATTACCTACAATGAGCAGTTCTTC.